This TCR beta chain derives from a study of regulatory T cells in long-lasting Graves disease. Study-wide findings and caveats: Persistent disease was associated with favored TRBV28 usage and with favored use of TRBJ1-2 and TRBJ2-5.

The CDR3 spans 16 residues. J was trimmed by 0 bases and V by 5 bases; bases with no gene match: 10. Germline V gives CDR1 MNHNS, CDR2 SASEGT. This clonotype was seen many times. Its antigen remains unknown. The authors built TCR beta libraries using iRepertoire HTBI primers and Arm-PCR of CDR3 regions. TCRdb called the multiplex PCR reads again in MiXCR, with one record for every CDR3 protein. The data hold under 300,000 distinct CDR3 sequences, with approximately 20% observed a single time. Time point denoted: newly diagnosed GD, antithyroid drugs for less than 3 months. There was RNA extracted from PBMCs, and the TCR library was made from it.

The chain joins TRBV6-1 to TRBJ2-7; 7 positions match TRBD2. This receptor was obtained from a female donor with Graves disease. The material sequenced was peripheral blood mononuclear cells (PBMCs), taken at new diagnosis, from a patient treated with antithyroid drugs. CDR3 residues: CASSPSWAGDSYEQYF. The CDR3 bases are TGTGCCAGCAGTCCCTCCTGGGCGGGAGACTCCTACGAGCAGTACTTC.